This T cell receptor (beta chain) was captured in a study of blood T cell repertoires in COVID-19. Turning to the study itself: Sites in the United States, Italy and Spain provided acute and convalescent COVID-19 samples.

Trimming cost V 0 bases and J 8 bases, with 11 bases left between them. The CDR3 length is 14 residues. Germline V gives CDR1 SGHRS, CDR2 YFSETQ. Using immunoSEQ multiplex PCR, the repertoire was profiled, and TCRdb retains in-frame clones only, with some absent. Of around 700,000 clones in the sample, approximately 90% are singletons; the top ten hold roughly 0.25%. V and J are TRBV5-1 and TRBJ1-4, with TRBD1 as a possible D gene (6 bases). This TCR derives from a woman younger than 30 with acute or convalescent COVID-19. The specimen sequenced was peripheral blood. CDR3 coding DNA: TGCGCCAGCAGCTTGGGTCTGGGGGCGGAAAAACTGTTTTTT. This sequence encodes CASSLGLGAEKLFF.